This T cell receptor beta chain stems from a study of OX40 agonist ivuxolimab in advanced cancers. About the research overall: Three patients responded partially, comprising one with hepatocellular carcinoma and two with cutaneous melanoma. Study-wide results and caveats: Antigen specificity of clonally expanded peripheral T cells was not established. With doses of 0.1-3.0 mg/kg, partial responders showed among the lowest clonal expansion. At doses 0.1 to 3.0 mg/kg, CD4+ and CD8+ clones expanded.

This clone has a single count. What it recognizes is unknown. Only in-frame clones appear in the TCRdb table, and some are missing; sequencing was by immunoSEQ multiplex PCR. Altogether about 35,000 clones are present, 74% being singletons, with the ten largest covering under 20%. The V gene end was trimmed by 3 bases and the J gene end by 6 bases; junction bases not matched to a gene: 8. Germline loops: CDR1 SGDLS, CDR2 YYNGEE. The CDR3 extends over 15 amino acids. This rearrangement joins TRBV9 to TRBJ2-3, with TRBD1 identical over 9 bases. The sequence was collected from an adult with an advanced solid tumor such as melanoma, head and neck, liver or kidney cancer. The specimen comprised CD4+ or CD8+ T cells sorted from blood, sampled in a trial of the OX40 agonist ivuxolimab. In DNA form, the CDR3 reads TGTGCCAGCAGCGGTCGGACAGGGGAGGGGGATACGCAGTATTTT. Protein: CASSGRTGEGDTQYF. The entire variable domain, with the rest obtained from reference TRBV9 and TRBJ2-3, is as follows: DSGVTQTPKHLITATGQRVTLRCSPRSGDLSVYWYQQSLDQGLQFLIQYYNGEERAKGNILERFSAQQFPDLHSELNLSSLELGDSALYFCASSGRTGEGDTQYFGPGTRLTVL.